In its sample, the clone carrying this T cell receptor (beta chain) was seen a few times. Its antigen is not known. This specimen comes from a study of T cells in localized non-small cell lung cancer. Notes on the study in general: Uninvolved adjacent lung showed peak T cell clonality, exceeding tumor. Median about 58 top-100 tumor clones were shared with paired adjacent lung. Sequencing involved a lone tumor region, leaving heterogeneity possible.

Per the germline V gene, CDR1 is MDHEN and CDR2 is SYDVKM. The CDR3 totals 13 residues. Trimming removed 10 bases at V and 7 bases at J, with 19 bases between. Free of atypia, the adjacent lung was collected at least 2 cm away from the tumor margin. Clones were read by immunoSEQ multiplex PCR, and TCRdb kept only the in-frame ones, dropping some. The data contain 800 to 1,100 clones, around 32% of them singletons. This specimen consisted of normal lung tissue next to the tumor, obtained before any cancer treatment. This sequence joins TRBV28 and TRBJ1-2; maybe TRBD1 (6 bases). The sequence was obtained from a female donor of 60 years or more with stage I lung adenocarcinoma. The CDR3 here is CANRKRGESGYTF. In DNA form, the CDR3 reads TGTGCCAACAGGAAGAGGGGGGAATCTGGCTACACCTTC.